The 22 T cell receptor beta chains in this list originate from one sample, sequenced in a study of blood T cell repertoires in COVID-19. Method: immunoSEQ multiplex PCR; TCRdb's copy keeps in-frame clones and lacks some. The table has 190,000 or so clones, about 85% seen once. Sequencing used peripheral blood. These receptors all stem from a woman of 80 years or more with acute or convalescent COVID-19.

The chain combines TRBV29-1 with TRBJ2-1; tentatively, D is TRBD1 (6 bases). CDR1 and CDR2 (germline): SQVTM, ANQGSEA. The length of the CDR3 is 11 residues. Trimming shortened V by 6 bases and J by 16 bases, and 19 bases separated the two germline ends. DNA for the CDR3: TGCAGCGTCCGTGCCTTACAGGGCTACTTCTTC. As protein: CSVRALQGYFF.

This chain connects TRBV5-1 to TRBJ1-5; D not resolved. CDR3 size: 14 residues. The germline gives CDR1 SGHRS, CDR2 YFSETQ. V was trimmed by 0 bases and J by 0 bases, leaving 4 bases between them. The CDR3 protein is CASSLDGSNQPQHF. The CDR3 nucleotides read TGCGCCAGCAGCTTGGACGGTAGCAATCAGCCCCAGCATTTT.

The rearrangement uses TRBV27 and TRBJ2-1; 10 bases align to TRBD1. The CDR3 is 15 residues long. The V and J ends lost 5 bases and 2 bases, in that order; junction bases with no gene match: 3. Germline V gene sequence: CDR1 MNHEY, CDR2 SMNVEV (reference sequence). The CDR3, as DNA: TGTGCCAGCAGTCCAGACAGGGGGCCCTACAATGAGCAGTTCTTC. Protein sequence: CASSPDRGPYNEQFF.

V usage is TRBV14 and J usage is TRBJ1-2; D might be TRBD1 (6 bases). The CDR3 contains 15 residues. Trimming stripped 4 bases from V and 2 bases from J, with 14 bases between. In germline, CDR1 is SGHDN, CDR2 FVKESK. The CDR3 DNA is TGTGCCAGCAGCCGACAGACAGGTTCCAACTATGGCTACACCTTC. It is translated as CASSRQTGSNYGYTF.

The chain joins TRBV10-3 to TRBJ2-1, with 8 bases that match TRBD2. The germline CDR1 and CDR2 sequences are ENHRY and SYGVKD. This CDR3 region has 15 residues. Germline trimming cut 3 bases from V and 8 bases from J; bases unmatched to any gene: 9. The CDR3 DNA is TGTGCCATCAGTGAACCCGGGACTAGAGGCTATGAGCAGTTCTTC. This sequence encodes CAISEPGTRGYEQFF.

The gene calls are TRBV3-1 (or the pseudogene TRBV3-2) and TRBJ2-3; 9 bases map to TRBD2. V lost 0 bases, J lost 3 bases, and 13 bases stayed unmatched. This CDR3 has 19 amino acids. Germline values: CDR1 LGHDT, CDR2 YNNKEL (reference sequence). The CDR3 region is CASSQDPPSGAVGTDTQYF. In DNA, the CDR3 is TGTGCCAGCAGCCAAGATCCCCCTAGCGGGGCTGTCGGGACAGATACGCAGTATTTT.

The chain carries TRBV10-1 and TRBJ1-6; D is ambiguous. V gave up 2 bases and J gave up 9 bases, with 11 bases separating them. The CDR3 is 14 amino acids. From germline, CDR1 is WNHNN and CDR2 SYGVQD (reference sequence). CDR3 coding DNA: TGCGCCAGCAGTGAGAACCCGCACGGTTCACCCCTCCACTTT. The encoded protein is CASSENPHGSPLHF.

The chain employs TRBV18 and TRBJ2-1; the match to TRBD2 covers 8 bases. Germline CDR1 KGHSH, CDR2 LQKENI. Trimming cost V 1 base and J 7 bases; bases outside gene matches: 3. The CDR3 consists of 14 residues. The CDR3 protein is CASSPQERGNEQFF. DNA of the CDR3: TGTGCCAGCTCACCACAGGAGCGGGGGAATGAGCAGTTCTTC.

This clone was picked up one time. The chain links TRBV25-1 to TRBJ2-7, with 9 positions matching TRBD1. Germline-derived CDR1 and CDR2 are MGHDK and SYGVNS. V shed 8 bases and J 6 bases; nucleotides not matched to a gene: 5. The CDR3 spans 12 residues. CDR3 residues: CASRTGEGEQYF. The CDR3, as DNA: TGTGCCAGCCGGACAGGGGAAGGCGAGCAGTACTTC.

J is TRBJ1-2 and V is TRBV5-5; D may be TRBD1 (5 bases). Germline lookup yields CDR1 SGHKS and CDR2 YYEKEE (reference sequence). This CDR3 spans 12 amino acids. V was shortened by 4 bases and J by 5 bases, with 9 bases between the two germline ends. The CDR3 is CASSKRQYGYTF. The DNA for the CDR3 is TGTGCCAGCAGCAAAAGACAGTATGGCTACACCTTC.

The J gene is TRBJ1-5, the V gene TRBV6-5, with D uncertain. Trimming cost V 0 bases and J 6 bases, with 9 bases left between them. Germline V gene data show CDR1 as MNHEY and CDR2 as SVGAGI. CDR3 size: 14 residues. CDR3 loop: CASSYSGGIQPQHF. As DNA, the CDR3 is TGTGCCAGCAGTTACTCGGGAGGGATTCAGCCCCAGCATTTT.

The V call is TRBV7-2, the J call TRBJ1-2; maybe TRBD1 (5 bases). The CDR3 runs to 15 residues. Trimming left V 5 bases short and J 4 bases short, with 17 bases between. Germline CDR1 is SGHTA and CDR2 is FQGNSA. The CDR3 nucleotides are TGTGCCAGCAGCCTCCGCGGGGGGGAGGGCTATGGCTACACCTTC. Protein sequence: CASSLRGGEGYGYTF.

The rearrangement links TRBV30 to TRBJ2-7; TRBD1 matches at 7 bases. CDR3 length: 14 residues. The V gene's germline CDR1 is GTSNPN and CDR2 SVGIG (reference sequence). V lost 1 base, J lost 4 bases, and 7 bases stayed unmatched. CDR3 nucleotide sequence: TGTGCCTGGAGTGGATCGACAGGGTGGTACGAGCAGTACTTC. It encodes CAWSGSTGWYEQYF. The whole variable domain, remainder taken from reference TRBV30 and TRBJ2-7, is SQTIHQWPATLVQPVGSPLSLECTVEGTSNPNLYWYRQAAGRGLQLLFYSVGIGQISSEVPQNLSASRPQDRQFILSSKKLLLSDSGFYLCAWSGSTGWYEQYFGPGTRLTVT.

The chain couples TRBV18 to TRBJ2-1, with TRBD1 matching 9 bases. This CDR3 spans 16 amino acids. Germline trimming cut 5 bases from V and 1 base from J; bases unmatched to any gene: 6. Germline loops: CDR1 KGHSH, CDR2 LQKENI. CDR3 loop: CASSSRTGESYNEQFF. The CDR3 nucleotides are TGTGCCAGCTCATCCCGGACAGGGGAATCCTACAATGAGCAGTTCTTC.

The chain links TRBV19 to TRBJ2-2; 7 bases are a match to TRBD2. J lost 4 bases, V lost 2 bases, and 7 bases had no gene match. CDR3 length equals 16 residues. Per germline, CDR1 LNHDA and CDR2 SQIVND (reference sequence). This CDR3 is CASSISAGVGTGELFF. In DNA form, the CDR3 reads TGTGCCAGTAGTATATCGGCGGGGGTGGGCACCGGGGAGCTGTTTTTT.

The V call is TRBV15, the J call TRBJ2-7; possibly TRBD1 for D (5 bases). V was clipped by 0 bases and J by 0 bases, with 12 bases between them. The CDR3 covers 16 residues. Germline loops: CDR1 LNHNV, CDR2 YYDKDF (reference sequence). CDR3 DNA sequence: TGTGCCACCAGCAGAGATCAGGGCAGGGACTCCTACGAGCAGTACTTC. Translating gives CATSRDQGRDSYEQYF.

CDR3 bases: TGTGCCAGCAGCTTAGCTCGGACAGTCGTCTCTGGAAACACCATATATTTT. Translation gives CASSLARTVVSGNTIYF. The chain couples TRBV7-8 to TRBJ1-3; perhaps TRBD1 as D (6 bases). V was cut by 0 bases and J by 0 bases, with 12 bases left in between. This CDR3 is built from 17 residues. Looked up from germline, CDR1 is SGHVS and CDR2 is FQNEAQ.

This clone was recorded a few times. This rearrangement joins TRBV5-1 to TRBJ1-4; TRBD1 matches at 10 bases. CDR3 size: 16 residues. V shed 4 bases and J 3 bases; nucleotides not matched to a gene: 6. CDR1 is SGHRS, CDR2 YFSETQ, per germline. This CDR3 reads CASSLGQGVANEKLFF. In nucleotides, the CDR3 is TGCGCCAGCAGCCTTGGACAGGGGGTGGCTAATGAAAAACTGTTTTTT.

V gene TRBV30 combines with J gene TRBJ1-1; a possible D gene is TRBD1 (6 bases). Between the trimmed V and J ends, which lost 3 bases and 8 bases, there was a span of 13 bases. CDR3 length: 12 residues. The V gene's germline CDR1 is GTSNPN and CDR2 SVGIG (reference sequence). The CDR3 spells CAWRGQTGEAFF. The CDR3 region has the DNA TGTGCCTGGAGGGGCCAGACAGGCGAAGCTTTCTTT.

The chain combines TRBV3-1 (or the pseudogene TRBV3-2) with TRBJ1-1, with 8 bases identical to TRBD1. After removal of 1 base from V and 4 bases from J, the junction contained 5 bases not matched to a gene. Germline V gene data show CDR1 as LGHDT and CDR2 as YNNKEL (reference sequence). The length of the CDR3 is 15 residues. The CDR3 DNA sequence: TGTGCCAGCAGCCAAGGTCCAGGGGGCCGCACTGAAGCTTTCTTT. Translating it yields CASSQGPGGRTEAFF.

This clone appeared once. This sequence joins TRBV11-3 and TRBJ2-5; tentatively, D is TRBD2 (6 bases). Trimming pared 3 bases from V and 5 bases from J, leaving 16 bases between. CDR3 size: 15 residues. The germline CDR1 and CDR2 sequences are SGHNT and YENEEA. CDR3 protein: CASSLGGDGIETQYF. The CDR3 DNA reads as TGTGCCAGCAGCTTGGGGGGAGATGGGATCGAGACCCAGTACTTC. Full variable domain (rest looked up from reference TRBV11-3 and TRBJ2-5): EAGVVQSPRYKIIEKKQPVAFWCNPISGHNTLYWYLQNLGQGPELLIRYENEEAVDDSQLPKDRFSAERLKGVDSTLKIQPAELGDSAVYLCASSLGGDGIETQYFGPGTRLLVL.

The V call is TRBV15, the J call TRBJ2-1, with D uncertain. CDR1 is LNHNV, CDR2 YYDKDF, per germline (reference sequence). The CDR3 loop spans 14 amino acids. Trimming shortened V by 1 base and J by 6 bases, and 10 bases separated the two germline ends. CDR3 sequence reads: CATSRGQVINEQFF. DNA of the CDR3: TGTGCCACCAGCAGAGGGCAAGTAATCAATGAGCAGTTCTTC.